The 30 T cell receptor beta chains presented below share a single source sample, sequenced in a study of OX40 agonist ivuxolimab in advanced cancers. Some clones are missing from TCRdb's copy, which holds only in-frame ones; the method was immunoSEQ multiplex PCR. The sample contains nearly 20,000 clones, 83% of which appear only once. The sequenced sample was CD4+ or CD8+ T cells sorted from blood, obtained in a trial of the OX40 agonist ivuxolimab. All receptors come from an adult with an advanced solid tumor such as melanoma, head and neck, liver or kidney cancer.

This rearrangement joins TRBV5-1 to TRBJ1-5; the D is unclear. The CDR3 runs 11 residues. Germline V lookup: CDR1 SGHRS, CDR2 YFSETQ. V lost 0 bases, J lost 7 bases, and 2 bases lay in between. CDR3 sequence: CASSLDQPQHF. CDR3 sequence (DNA): TGCGCCAGCAGCTTGGACCAGCCCCAGCATTTT. Full variable domain (outside the CDR3, taken from reference TRBV5-1 and TRBJ1-5): KAGVTQTPRYLIKTRGQQVTLSCSPISGHRSVSWYQQTPGQGLQFLFEYFSETQRNKGNFPGRFSGRQFSNSRSEMNVSTLELGDSALYLCASSLDQPQHFGDGTRLSIL.

This chain joins TRBV4-1 and TRBJ2-1; 8 bases are a match to TRBD1. This CDR3 has 16 residues. Germline CDR1 reads MGHRA; CDR2 reads YSYEKL. Losses at the gene ends were 4 bases for V and 5 bases for J; bases not matched to a gene: 10. CDR3 in amino acids: CASSRRGQGSHNEQFF. In nucleotides, the CDR3 is TGCGCCAGCAGCCGAAGAGGACAGGGTTCCCACAATGAGCAGTTCTTC.

Turning to this clone: One junction end does not reproduce the germline sequence, and a read error may be involved. This rearrangement joins TRBV7-7 to TRBJ2-2, with D unresolved. Germline CDR1 SSHAT, CDR2 FNYEAQ (reference sequence). The CDR3 sequence is 14 residues long. CDR3 loop: CASSWAANTGELFF. The CDR3, as DNA: TGTGCTAGCAGCTGGGCAGCGAACACCGGGGAGCTGTTTTTT.

The J gene is TRBJ2-5, the V gene TRBV20-1; D is uncertain. Germline V CDR1 and CDR2: DFQATT, SNEGSKA (reference sequence). This CDR3 region has 10 residues. Between the trimmed V and J ends, which lost 3 bases and 11 bases, there was a span of 10 bases. The CDR3, as DNA: TGCAGTGCTAGGGGGTCAGAGCAGTACTTC. This translates into CSARGSEQYF.

The J gene is TRBJ2-7, the V gene TRBV28; D gene unclear. V lost 2 bases and J lost 1, with 12 bases in between. The CDR3 consists of 15 residues. CDR1 is MDHEN and CDR2 is SYDVKM in the germline V gene. Here the CDR3 reads CASSLRTIGSYEQYF. For the CDR3, the DNA is TGTGCCAGCAGTTTACGTACAATAGGATCCTACGAGCAGTACTTC.

The V call is TRBV27, the J call TRBJ1-4; tentatively, D is TRBD1 (5 bases). Trimming took 4 bases from V and 8 from J, leaving 20 bases between them. Germline V lookup: CDR1 MNHEY, CDR2 SMNVEV (reference sequence). The CDR3 extends over 16 amino acids. CDR3 sequence: CASSYTSGPAREKLFF. In nucleotides, the CDR3 is TGTGCCAGCAGTTATACCTCAGGGCCTGCTAGGGAAAAACTGTTTTTT.

This chain joins TRBV7-2 and TRBJ1-5; 7 nucleotides line up with TRBD1. The V gene's germline CDR1 is SGHTA and CDR2 FQGNSA. Germline trimming cut 1 base from V and 4 bases from J; bases unmatched to any gene: 4. The CDR3 is made up of 15 amino acids. DNA for the CDR3: TGTGCCAGCAGCTTAGACGGACAGGTAAATCAGCCCCAGCATTTT. Amino acids: CASSLDGQVNQPQHF.

The chain combines TRBV4-2 with TRBJ2-7; D is undetermined. The length of the CDR3 is 14 residues. Germline V lookup: CDR1 LGHNA, CDR2 YNFKEQ. V lost 1 base and J 2 bases, leaving 9 bases between the germline ends. CDR3 loop: CASSQGNGAYEQYF. The CDR3 nucleotides are TGTGCCAGCAGCCAAGGGAACGGTGCCTACGAGCAGTACTTC.

This clone was seen just once. V is TRBV9 and J is TRBJ1-1, with D possibly matching TRBD1 (6 bases). The CDR3 runs to 16 residues. The germline gives CDR1 SGDLS, CDR2 YYNGEE. Trimming removed 6 bases from V and 1 base from J, with 19 bases in between. CDR3 loop: CASTLGGAWGNTEAFF. CDR3 coding DNA: TGTGCCAGCACCCTGGGGGGGGCCTGGGGGAACACTGAAGCTTTCTTT.

This chain joins TRBV7-9 and TRBJ2-7, with D tentatively TRBD1 (5 bases). Looked up from germline, CDR1 is SEHNR and CDR2 is FQNEAQ (reference sequence). V shed 5 bases and J shed 4 bases, with 9 bases lying between them. The CDR3 loop spans 12 amino acids. The CDR3 DNA follows: TGTGCCAGCAGCGCTGACAGATACGAGCAGTACTTC. This sequence encodes CASSADRYEQYF.

The chain recombines TRBV13 with TRBJ2-6, with D unresolved. From germline, CDR1 is PRHDT and CDR2 FYEKMQ (reference sequence). This CDR3 contains 16 residues. V shed 0 bases and J shed 0 bases, with 6 bases lying between them. CDR3 nucleotide sequence: TGTGCCAGCAGCTTAGGGACACCCTCTGGGGCCAACGTCCTGACTTTC. Translating it yields CASSLGTPSGANVLTF. The whole variable domain, filled in from reference TRBV13 and TRBJ2-6, reads AAGVIQSPRHLIKEKRETATLKCYPIPRHDTVYWYQQGPGQDPQFLISFYEKMQSDKGSIPDRFSAQQFSDYHSELNMSSLELGDSALYFCASSLGTPSGANVLTFGAGSRLTVL.

Relative to its sample, this clone is medium-sized. The rearrangement joins TRBV12-5 to TRBJ1-2; a possible D gene is TRBD1 (5 bases). Germline V CDR1 and CDR2: LGHNT, FRNRAP. Trimming took 6 bases from V and 2 from J, leaving 13 bases between them. The CDR3 has 14 residues. CDR3 loop: CASGYGWGNYGYTF. The CDR3 DNA follows: TGTGCTAGTGGGTACGGGTGGGGGAACTATGGCTACACCTTC.

This sequence joins TRBV28 and TRBJ1-5; D uncertain. The CDR3 sequence is 12 residues long. Germline V CDR1 and CDR2: MDHEN, SYDVKM. Trimming removed 3 bases from V and 7 bases from J, with 7 bases in between. As DNA, the CDR3 is TGTGCCAGCAGTTTCTTTCCACAGCCCCAGCATTTT. It encodes CASSFFPQPQHF.

The V and J genes are TRBV5-6 and TRBJ1-5; D call uncertain. The CDR3 extends over 13 amino acids. The V end lost 0 bases, the J end lost 10 bases, and 11 bases lay between the germline ends. Germline-derived CDR1 and CDR2 are SGHDT and YYEEEE. In nucleotides, the CDR3 is TGTGCCAGCAGCTTGGAGGCGTTTGGACCCCAGCATTTT. Amino acid sequence: CASSLEAFGPQHF.

V and J are TRBV7-3 and TRBJ2-1, with D possibly being TRBD1 (5 bases). This CDR3 has 17 residues. Trimming took off 3 bases at V and 0 bases at J, with 15 bases between the two ends. Germline CDR1 reads SGHTA; CDR2 reads FQGTGA. The CDR3 nucleotides are TGTGCCAGCAGCTTTTTGGGGCCGCGGAGCTCCTACAATGAGCAGTTCTTC. Protein sequence: CASSFLGPRSSYNEQFF.

J is TRBJ2-2 and V is TRBV10-2, with no clear D. The CDR3 consists of 14 residues. Germline lookup yields CDR1 WSHSY and CDR2 SAAADI. Trimming took off 5 bases at V and 6 bases at J, with 13 bases between the two ends. The CDR3 sequence: CASSPRGVAGELFF. DNA for the CDR3: TGCGCCAGCAGTCCTCGCGGAGTCGCCGGGGAGCTGTTTTTT.

The chain recombines TRBV14 with TRBJ2-5; D may be TRBD2 (5 bases). Trimming removed 6 bases at V and 2 bases at J, with 10 bases between. CDR3 length: 13 residues. Germline V CDR1 and CDR2: SGHDN, FVKESK. CDR3 DNA: TGTGCCAGCAGAAAGACGGGGCAAGAGACCCAGTACTTC. It specifies CASRKTGQETQYF.

The rearrangement links TRBV5-1 to TRBJ1-1; D is undetermined. With 3 bases removed from V and 1 base from J, the gap between germline ends came to 10 bases. The CDR3 extends over 14 amino acids. CDR1 is SGHRS, CDR2 YFSETQ, per germline. The CDR3 coding sequence is TGCGCCAGCAGCTCCTCTGGGGAGAACACTGAAGCTTTCTTT. Translated, it gives CASSSSGENTEAFF. Together with reference TRBV5-1 and TRBJ1-1, the CDR3 gives the full variable domain: KAGVTQTPRYLIKTRGQQVTLSCSPISGHRSVSWYQQTPGQGLQFLFEYFSETQRNKGNFPGRFSGRQFSNSRSEMNVSTLELGDSALYLCASSSSGENTEAFFGQGTRLTVV.

The V and J genes are TRBV6-6 and TRBJ1-5; the D is unclear. Germline V lookup: CDR1 MNHNY, CDR2 SVGAGI (reference sequence). The CDR3 is 12 amino acids. Deletions cut 2 bases from V and 7 bases from J, with 6 bases between. CDR3 DNA: TGTGCCAGCAGTTACGGGAACCAGCCCCAGCATTTT. Protein sequence: CASSYGNQPQHF.

The rearrangement joins TRBV10-3 to TRBJ2-7; weak D call: TRBD2 (6 bases). The CDR3 has 16 amino acids. Trimming removed 0 bases at V and 0 bases at J, with 12 bases between. The germline CDR1 and CDR2 sequences are ENHRY and SYGVKD. CDR3 DNA sequence: TGTGCCATCAGTGAGTCGCGGCGGGACGGCTCCTACGAGCAGTACTTC. This encodes CAISESRRDGSYEQYF.

This clone was seen just once. The chain carries TRBV9 and TRBJ2-7; possible D gene TRBD2, 5 bases. This CDR3 comprises 16 residues. V lost 3 bases and J lost 0, with 16 bases in between. Germline V gene sequence: CDR1 SGDLS, CDR2 YYNGEE. Written as DNA, the CDR3 is TGTGCCAGCAGCGCGGACCTTAGCGCCAGCTCCTACGAGCAGTACTTC. Translating it yields CASSADLSASSYEQYF.

This clone was seen a few times. The chain is built from TRBV6-4 and TRBJ1-1, with TRBD1 matching 12 bases. Germline assignment: CDR1 MRHNA and CDR2 SNTAGT. Germline trimming cut 6 bases from V and 9 bases from J; bases unmatched to any gene: 5. The CDR3 totals 13 residues. CDR3 in amino acids: CASRGQGAMQAFF. The DNA for the CDR3 is TGTGCCAGCAGGGGACAGGGGGCAATGCAAGCTTTCTTT.

The DNA for the CDR3 is TGTGCCAGCAGCTCCCCGCTTATGGCCACTTGGACCGGGGAGCTGTTTTTT. Protein product: CASSSPLMATWTGELFF. The chain is built from TRBV9 and TRBJ2-2; D remains ambiguous. CDR1 and CDR2 from the germline V gene are SGDLS and YYNGEE. This CDR3 contains 17 residues. Trimming stripped 4 bases from V and 5 bases from J, with 21 bases between.

The CDR3 DNA reads TGTGCCAGCAGCGGATACCTTGGACAGGGTGGTTCCTACAATGAGCAGTTCTTC. This gives the protein CASSGYLGQGGSYNEQFF. The chain joins TRBV9 to TRBJ2-1, with 8 bases aligning to TRBD1. V lost 3 bases to trimming and J lost 1 base; unmatched junction nucleotides: 12. The CDR3 totals 18 residues. Germline assignment: CDR1 SGDLS and CDR2 YYNGEE.

The chain joins TRBV5-8 to TRBJ2-5; a weak D match, TRBD1 (6 bases). CDR3 length: 14 residues. Germline V gene sequence: CDR1 SGHTS, CDR2 YDEGEE. Trimming took 2 bases from V and 4 from J, leaving 12 bases between them. CDR3 residues: CASSFSTGRETQYF. The CDR3 coding sequence is TGTGCCAGCAGCTTTTCAACAGGGAGAGAGACCCAGTACTTC.

The rearrangement joins TRBV9 to TRBJ1-3; no clear D. The CDR3 covers 21 residues. Trimming removed 0 bases at V and 0 bases at J, with 25 bases between. From germline, CDR1 is SGDLS and CDR2 YYNGEE. CDR3 nucleotides: TGTGCCAGCAGCGTAGGGTACGCGGCAGAAGATCTTTGGGACTCTGGAAACACCATATATTTT. Amino acid sequence: CASSVGYAAEDLWDSGNTIYF.

V and J are TRBV4-1 and TRBJ2-7; D gene uncertain. Between the trimmed V and J ends, which lost 0 bases and 2 bases, there was a span of 11 bases. Germline lookup yields CDR1 MGHRA and CDR2 YSYEKL. CDR3 length: 15 residues. The CDR3 is CASSQERTTAYEQYF. DNA of the CDR3: TGCGCCAGCAGCCAAGAAAGGACGACCGCCTACGAGCAGTACTTC.

CDR3 nucleotides: TGTGCCGCCTGGTCGGCTGGCTACACCTTC. Its translation is CAAWSAGYTF. This sequence joins TRBV6-1 and TRBJ1-2; D ambiguous. V lost 11 bases, J lost 7 bases, and 11 bases lay in between. CDR1 and CDR2 (germline): MNHNS, SASEGT. The CDR3 consists of 10 residues.

V and J are TRBV27 and TRBJ2-7; no clear D. The germline V gene encodes CDR1 MNHEY and CDR2 SMNVEV (reference sequence). Between the trimmed V and J ends, which lost 4 bases and 4 bases, there was a span of 11 bases. The CDR3 extends over 13 amino acids. CDR3 residues: CASSSRGNYEQYF. DNA for the CDR3: TGTGCCAGCAGTTCTCGCGGAAATTACGAGCAGTACTTC.

The chain uses TRBV19 and TRBJ2-1; perhaps TRBD1 as D (5 bases). Germline V gene sequence: CDR1 LNHDA, CDR2 SQIVND (reference sequence). This CDR3 has 16 residues. V lost 1 base and J 1 base, leaving 11 bases between the germline ends. The CDR3 sequence is CASSIVDRQSYNEQFF. The CDR3 bases are TGTGCCAGTAGTATAGTTGACAGACAGTCCTACAATGAGCAGTTCTTC. Full variable domain (remainder filled in from reference TRBV19 and TRBJ2-1): DGGITQSPKYLFRKEGQNVTLSCEQNLNHDAMYWYRQDPGQGLRLIYYSQIVNDFQKGDIAEGYSVSREKKESFPLTVTSAQKNPTAFYLCASSIVDRQSYNEQFFGPGTRLTVL.